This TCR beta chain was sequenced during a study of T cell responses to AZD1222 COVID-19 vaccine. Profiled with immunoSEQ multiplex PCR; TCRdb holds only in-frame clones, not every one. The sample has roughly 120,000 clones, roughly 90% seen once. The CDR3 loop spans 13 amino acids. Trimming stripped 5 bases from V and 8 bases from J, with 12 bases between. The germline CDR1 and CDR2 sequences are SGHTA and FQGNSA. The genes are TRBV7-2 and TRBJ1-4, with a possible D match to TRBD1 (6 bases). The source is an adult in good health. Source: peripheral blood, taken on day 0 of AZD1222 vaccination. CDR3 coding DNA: TGTGCCAGCAGCACGGGAGGGGGAGAAAAACTGTTTTTT. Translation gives CASSTGGGEKLFF.